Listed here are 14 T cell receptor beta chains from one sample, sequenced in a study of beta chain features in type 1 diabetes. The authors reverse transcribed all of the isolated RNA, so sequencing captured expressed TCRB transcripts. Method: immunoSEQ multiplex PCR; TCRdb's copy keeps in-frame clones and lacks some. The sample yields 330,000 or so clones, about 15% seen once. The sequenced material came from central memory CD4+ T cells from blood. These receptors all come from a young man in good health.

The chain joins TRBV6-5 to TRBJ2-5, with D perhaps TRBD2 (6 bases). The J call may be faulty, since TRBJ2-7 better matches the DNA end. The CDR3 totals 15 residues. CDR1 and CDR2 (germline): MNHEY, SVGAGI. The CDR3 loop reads CASSRRLGKSYEQYF. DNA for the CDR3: TGTGCCAGCAGCCGTAGACTAGGGAAATCCTACGAGCAGTACTTC.

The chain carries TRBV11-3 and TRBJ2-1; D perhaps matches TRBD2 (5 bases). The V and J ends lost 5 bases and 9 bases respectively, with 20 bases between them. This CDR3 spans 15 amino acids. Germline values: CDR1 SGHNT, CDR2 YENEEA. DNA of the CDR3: TGTGCCAGCAGCATTAGGACTGCCCCGAAGTCTGAGCAGTTCTTC. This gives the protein CASSIRTAPKSEQFF.

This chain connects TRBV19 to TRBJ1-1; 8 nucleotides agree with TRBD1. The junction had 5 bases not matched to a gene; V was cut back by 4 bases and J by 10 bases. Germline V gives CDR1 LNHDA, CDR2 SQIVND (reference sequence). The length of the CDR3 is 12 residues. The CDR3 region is CASSTGGGGAFF. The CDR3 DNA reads TGTGCCAGTAGTACAGGGGGCGGAGGAGCTTTCTTT. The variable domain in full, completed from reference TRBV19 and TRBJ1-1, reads DGGITQSPKYLFRKEGQNVTLSCEQNLNHDAMYWYRQDPGQGLRLIYYSQIVNDFQKGDIAEGYSVSREKKESFPLTVTSAQKNPTAFYLCASSTGGGGAFFGQGTRLTVV.

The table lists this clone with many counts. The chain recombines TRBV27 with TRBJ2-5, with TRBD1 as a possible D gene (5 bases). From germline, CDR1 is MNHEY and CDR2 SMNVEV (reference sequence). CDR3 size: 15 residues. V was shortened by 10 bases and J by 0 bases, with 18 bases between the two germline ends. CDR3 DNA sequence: TGTGCCACCCTCCACAGGCTACTTCACCAAGAGACCCAGTACTTC. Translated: CATLHRLLHQETQYF.

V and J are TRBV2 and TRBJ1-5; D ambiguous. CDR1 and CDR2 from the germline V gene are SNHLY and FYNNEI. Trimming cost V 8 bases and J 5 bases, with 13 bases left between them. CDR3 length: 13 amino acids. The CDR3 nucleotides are TGTGCCAGCGTAAGGGCCCTTGATCAGCCCCAGCATTTT. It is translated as CASVRALDQPQHF. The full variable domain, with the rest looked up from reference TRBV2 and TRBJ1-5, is EPEVTQTPSHQVTQMGQEVILRCVPISNHLYFYWYRQILGQKVEFLVSFYNNEISEKSEIFDDQFSVERPDGSNFTLKIRSTKLEDSAMYFCASVRALDQPQHFGDGTRLSIL.

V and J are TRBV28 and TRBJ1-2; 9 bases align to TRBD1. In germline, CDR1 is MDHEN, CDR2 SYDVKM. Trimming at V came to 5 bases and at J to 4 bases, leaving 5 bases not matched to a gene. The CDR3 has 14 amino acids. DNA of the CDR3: TGTGCCAGCAGTGCCTCACAGGGGGCCTATGGCTACACCTTC. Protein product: CASSASQGAYGYTF.

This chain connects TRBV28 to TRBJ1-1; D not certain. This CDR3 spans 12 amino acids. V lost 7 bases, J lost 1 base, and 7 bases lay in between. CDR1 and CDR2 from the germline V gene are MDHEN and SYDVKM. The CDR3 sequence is CASNIANTEAFF. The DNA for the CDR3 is TGTGCCAGCAACATCGCGAACACTGAAGCTTTCTTT.

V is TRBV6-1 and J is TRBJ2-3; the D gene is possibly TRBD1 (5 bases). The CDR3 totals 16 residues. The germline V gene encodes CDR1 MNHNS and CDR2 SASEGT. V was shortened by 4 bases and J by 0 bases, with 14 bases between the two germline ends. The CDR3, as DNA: TGTGCCAGCAGTGCCCAGGGTCACCGGAGCACAGATACGCAGTATTTT. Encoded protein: CASSAQGHRSTDTQYF.

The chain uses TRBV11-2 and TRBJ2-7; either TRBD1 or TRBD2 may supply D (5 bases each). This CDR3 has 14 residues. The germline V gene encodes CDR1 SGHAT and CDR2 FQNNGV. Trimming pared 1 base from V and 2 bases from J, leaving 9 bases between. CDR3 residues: CASSLGQGPYEQYF. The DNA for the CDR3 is TGTGCCAGCAGCTTAGGCCAGGGACCCTACGAGCAGTACTTC.

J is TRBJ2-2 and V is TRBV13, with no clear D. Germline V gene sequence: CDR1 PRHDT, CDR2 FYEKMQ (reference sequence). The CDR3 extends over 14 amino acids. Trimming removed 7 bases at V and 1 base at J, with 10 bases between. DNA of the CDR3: TGTGCCAGCACAGAGCGTGGGAACACCGGGGAGCTGTTTTTT. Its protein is CASTERGNTGELFF.

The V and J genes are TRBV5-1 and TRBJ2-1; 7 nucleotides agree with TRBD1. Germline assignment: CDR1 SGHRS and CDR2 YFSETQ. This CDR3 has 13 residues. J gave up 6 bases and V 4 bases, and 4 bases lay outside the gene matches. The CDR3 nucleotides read TGCGCCAGCAGCGACCAGGGGGTCAATGAGCAGTTCTTC. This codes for CASSDQGVNEQFF.

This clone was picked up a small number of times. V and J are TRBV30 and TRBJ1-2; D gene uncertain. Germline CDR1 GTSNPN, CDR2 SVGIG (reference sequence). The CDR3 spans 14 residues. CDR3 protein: CASETRHSTYGYTF. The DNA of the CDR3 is TGTGCGTCGGAGACAAGGCATTCAACCTATGGCTACACCTTC.

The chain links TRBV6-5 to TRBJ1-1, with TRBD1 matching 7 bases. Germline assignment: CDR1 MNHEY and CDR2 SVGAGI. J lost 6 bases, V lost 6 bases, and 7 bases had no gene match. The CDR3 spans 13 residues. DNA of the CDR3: TGTGCCAGCAGGACAGGGTTCATCGCTGAAGCTTTCTTT. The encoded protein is CASRTGFIAEAFF.

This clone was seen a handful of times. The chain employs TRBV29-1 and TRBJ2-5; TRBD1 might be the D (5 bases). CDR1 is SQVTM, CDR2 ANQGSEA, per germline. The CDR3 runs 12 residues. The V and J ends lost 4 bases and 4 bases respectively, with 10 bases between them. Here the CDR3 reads CSVAQGGETQYF. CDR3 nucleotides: TGCAGCGTTGCTCAGGGCGGAGAGACCCAGTACTTC. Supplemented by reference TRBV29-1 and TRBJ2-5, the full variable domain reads SAVISQKPSRDICQRGTSLTIQCQVDSQVTMMFWYRQQPGQSLTLIATANQGSEATYESGFVIDKFPISRPNLTFSTLTVSNMSPEDSSIYLCSVAQGGETQYFGPGTRLLVL.